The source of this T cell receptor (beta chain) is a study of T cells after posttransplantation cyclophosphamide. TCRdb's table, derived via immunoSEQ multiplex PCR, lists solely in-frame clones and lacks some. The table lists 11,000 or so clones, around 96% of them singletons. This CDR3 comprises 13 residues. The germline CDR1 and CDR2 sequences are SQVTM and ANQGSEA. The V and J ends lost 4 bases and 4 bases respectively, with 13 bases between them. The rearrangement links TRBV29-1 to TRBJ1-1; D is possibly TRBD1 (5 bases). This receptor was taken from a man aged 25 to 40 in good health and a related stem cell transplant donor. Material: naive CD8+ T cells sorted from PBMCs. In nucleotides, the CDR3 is TGCAGCGTTGTGTGGGGGGAGAGCACTGAAGCTTTCTTT. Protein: CSVVWGESTEAFF.